This T cell receptor beta chain was profiled in a study of vaccination effects on CD4 cells after COVID-19. Notes on the study in general: Recruitment yielded few convalescent patients, and the study had no early post-infection timepoints.

This CDR3 is 18 amino acids long. CDR1 is LNHDA and CDR2 is SQIVND in the germline V gene (reference sequence). V was clipped by 8 bases and J by 0 bases; unmatched bases: 15. Sequencing in the ViraFEST assay came after antigen-specific CD4+ T cells had been expanded with viral peptide pools, which were used to stimulate PBMC. Culture lasted about nine days before CD4+ T cell isolation. All participants had two doses of either the BNT162b2 or mRNA-1273 vaccine. Libraries were prepared by immunoSEQ multiplex PCR; TCRdb keeps only in-frame clonotypes and omits some of them. The top ten hold roughly 6% of the sample, which has approximately 28,000 clones, approximately 79% seen once. With respect to this clone: As yet, its antigen is unknown.

The chain is built from TRBV19 and TRBJ2-3; TRBD2 matches 9 bases. This specimen was CD4+ T cells from PBMCs cultured with SARS-CoV-2 spike peptides, taken after COVID-19 vaccination. The clonotype was recovered from a human donor who received a COVID-19 vaccine. Some clones in this sample may be carry-over from other donors' samples. The CDR3 reads CASRAGGYNPKSTDTQYF. The CDR3 coding sequence is TGTGCCAGTCGAGCGGGGGGATACAATCCGAAAAGCACAGATACGCAGTATTTT.